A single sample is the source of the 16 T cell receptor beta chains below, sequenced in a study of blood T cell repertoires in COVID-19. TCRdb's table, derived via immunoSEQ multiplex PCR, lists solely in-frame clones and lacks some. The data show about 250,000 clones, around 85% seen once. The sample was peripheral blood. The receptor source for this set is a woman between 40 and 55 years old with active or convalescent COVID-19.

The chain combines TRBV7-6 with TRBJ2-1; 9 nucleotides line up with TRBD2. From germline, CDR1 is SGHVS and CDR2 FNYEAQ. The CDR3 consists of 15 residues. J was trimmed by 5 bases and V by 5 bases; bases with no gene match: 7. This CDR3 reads CASSPGIAGDNEQFF. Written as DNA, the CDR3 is TGTGCCAGCAGCCCTGGGATAGCGGGGGACAATGAGCAGTTCTTC. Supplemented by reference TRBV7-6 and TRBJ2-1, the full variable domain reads GAGVSQSPRYKVTKRGQDVALRCDPISGHVSLYWYRQALGQGPEFLTYFNYEAQQDKSGLPNDRFSAERPEGSISTLTIQRTEQRDSAMYRCASSPGIAGDNEQFFGPGTRLTVL.

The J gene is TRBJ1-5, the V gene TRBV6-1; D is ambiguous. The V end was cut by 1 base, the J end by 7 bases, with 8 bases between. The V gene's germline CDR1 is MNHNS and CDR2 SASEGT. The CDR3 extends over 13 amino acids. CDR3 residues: CASSEGRGQPQHF. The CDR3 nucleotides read TGTGCCAGCAGTGAAGGGAGAGGCCAGCCCCAGCATTTT.

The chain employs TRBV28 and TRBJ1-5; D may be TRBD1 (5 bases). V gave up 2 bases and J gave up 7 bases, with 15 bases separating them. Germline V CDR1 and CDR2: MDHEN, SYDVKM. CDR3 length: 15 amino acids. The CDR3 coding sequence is TGTGCCAGCAGTTTAGCCAGGGTTGGTTCACAGCCCCAGCATTTT. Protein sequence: CASSLARVGSQPQHF.

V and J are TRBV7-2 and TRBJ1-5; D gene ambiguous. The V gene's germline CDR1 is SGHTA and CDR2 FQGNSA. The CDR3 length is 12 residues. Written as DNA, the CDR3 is TGTGGACGGGGATCAAGCAATCAGCCCCAGCATTTT. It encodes CGRGSSNQPQHF.

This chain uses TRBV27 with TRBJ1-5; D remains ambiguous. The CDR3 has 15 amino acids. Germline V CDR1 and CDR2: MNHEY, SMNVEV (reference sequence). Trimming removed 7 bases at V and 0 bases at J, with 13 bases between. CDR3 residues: CASKTQDYSNQPQHF. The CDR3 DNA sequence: TGTGCCAGCAAAACCCAGGACTATAGCAATCAGCCCCAGCATTTT.

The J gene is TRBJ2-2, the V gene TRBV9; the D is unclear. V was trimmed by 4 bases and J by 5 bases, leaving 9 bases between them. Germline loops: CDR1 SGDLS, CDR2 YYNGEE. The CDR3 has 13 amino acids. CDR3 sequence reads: CASSLGETGELFF. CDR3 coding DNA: TGTGCCAGCAGCTTGGGCGAGACCGGGGAGCTGTTTTTT. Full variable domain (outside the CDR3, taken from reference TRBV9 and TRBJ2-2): DSGVTQTPKHLITATGQRVTLRCSPRSGDLSVYWYQQSLDQGLQFLIQYYNGEERAKGNILERFSAQQFPDLHSELNLSSLELGDSALYFCASSLGETGELFFGEGSRLTVL.

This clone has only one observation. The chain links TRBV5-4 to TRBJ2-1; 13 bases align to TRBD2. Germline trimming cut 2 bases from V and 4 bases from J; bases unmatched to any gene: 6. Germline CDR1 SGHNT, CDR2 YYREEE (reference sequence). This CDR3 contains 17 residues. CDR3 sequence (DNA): TGTGCCAGCAGCTTCGAATGGACTAGCGGGGGTTACAATGAGCAGTTCTTC. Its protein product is CASSFEWTSGGYNEQFF.

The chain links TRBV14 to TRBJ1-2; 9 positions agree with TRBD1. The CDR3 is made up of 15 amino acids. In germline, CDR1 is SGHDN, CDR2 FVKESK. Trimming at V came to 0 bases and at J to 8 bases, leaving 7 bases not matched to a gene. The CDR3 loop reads CASSQDPGTGWGYTF. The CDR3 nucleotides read TGTGCCAGCAGCCAAGATCCCGGGACAGGGTGGGGCTACACCTTC.

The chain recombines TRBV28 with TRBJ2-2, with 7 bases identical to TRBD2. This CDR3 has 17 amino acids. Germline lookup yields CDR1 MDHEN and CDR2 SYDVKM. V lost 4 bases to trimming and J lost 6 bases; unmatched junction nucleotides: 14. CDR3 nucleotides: TGTGCCAGCAGTTACCATGCTGCCGGGACTACCCCCGGGGAGCTGTTTTTT. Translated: CASSYHAAGTTPGELFF.

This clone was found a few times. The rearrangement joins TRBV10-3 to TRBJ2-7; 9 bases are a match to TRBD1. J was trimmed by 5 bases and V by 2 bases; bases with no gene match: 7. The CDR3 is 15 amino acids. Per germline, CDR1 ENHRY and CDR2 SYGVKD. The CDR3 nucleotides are TGTGCCATCAGTGAGCGAGGACAGGGGCCCCACGAGCAGTACGTC. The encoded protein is CAISERGQGPHEQYV.

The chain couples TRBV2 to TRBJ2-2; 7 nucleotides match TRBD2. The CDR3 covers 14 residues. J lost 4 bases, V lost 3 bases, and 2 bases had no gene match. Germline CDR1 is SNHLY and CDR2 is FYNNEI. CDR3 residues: CASSEWGGTGELFF. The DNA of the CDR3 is TGTGCCAGCAGTGAGTGGGGGGGCACCGGGGAGCTGTTTTTT.

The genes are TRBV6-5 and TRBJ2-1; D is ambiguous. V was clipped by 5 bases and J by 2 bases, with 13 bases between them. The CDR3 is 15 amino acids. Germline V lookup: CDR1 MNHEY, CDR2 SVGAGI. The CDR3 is CASSPTPTPYNEQFF. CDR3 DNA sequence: TGTGCCAGCAGTCCGACTCCTACCCCCTACAATGAGCAGTTCTTC.

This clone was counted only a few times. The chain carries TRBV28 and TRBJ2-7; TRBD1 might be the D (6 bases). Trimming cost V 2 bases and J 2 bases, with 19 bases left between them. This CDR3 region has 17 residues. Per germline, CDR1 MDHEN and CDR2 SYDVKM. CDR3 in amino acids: CASSLGATGRGAYEQYV. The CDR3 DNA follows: TGTGCCAGCAGTTTAGGGGCCACAGGGCGTGGGGCCTACGAGCAGTACGTC.

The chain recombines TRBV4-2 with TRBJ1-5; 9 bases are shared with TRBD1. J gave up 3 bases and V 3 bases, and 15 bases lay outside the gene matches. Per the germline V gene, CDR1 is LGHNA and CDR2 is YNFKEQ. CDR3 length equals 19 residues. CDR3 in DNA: TGTGCCAGCAGCCAGGTTTATACAGGGGGCGCGAGGGACAATCAGCCCCAGCATTTT. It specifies CASSQVYTGGARDNQPQHF.

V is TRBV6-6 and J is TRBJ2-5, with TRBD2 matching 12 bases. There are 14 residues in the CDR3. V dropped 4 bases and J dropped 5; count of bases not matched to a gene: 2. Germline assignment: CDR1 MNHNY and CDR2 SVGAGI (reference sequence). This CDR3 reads CASSSLAGGETQYF. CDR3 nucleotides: TGTGCCAGCAGTTCCCTAGCGGGGGGGGAGACCCAGTACTTC.

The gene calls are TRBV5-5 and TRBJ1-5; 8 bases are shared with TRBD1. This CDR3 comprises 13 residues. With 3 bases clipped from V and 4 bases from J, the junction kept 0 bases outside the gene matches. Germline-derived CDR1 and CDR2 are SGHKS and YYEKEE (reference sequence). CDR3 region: CASSWTGNQPQHF. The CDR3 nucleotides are TGTGCCAGCAGCTGGACAGGGAATCAGCCCCAGCATTTT. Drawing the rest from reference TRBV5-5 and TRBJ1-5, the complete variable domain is DAGVTQSPTHLIKTRGQQVTLRCSPISGHKSVSWYQQVLGQGPQFIFQYYEKEERGRGNFPDRFSARQFPNYSSELNVNALLLGDSALYLCASSWTGNQPQHFGDGTRLSIL.